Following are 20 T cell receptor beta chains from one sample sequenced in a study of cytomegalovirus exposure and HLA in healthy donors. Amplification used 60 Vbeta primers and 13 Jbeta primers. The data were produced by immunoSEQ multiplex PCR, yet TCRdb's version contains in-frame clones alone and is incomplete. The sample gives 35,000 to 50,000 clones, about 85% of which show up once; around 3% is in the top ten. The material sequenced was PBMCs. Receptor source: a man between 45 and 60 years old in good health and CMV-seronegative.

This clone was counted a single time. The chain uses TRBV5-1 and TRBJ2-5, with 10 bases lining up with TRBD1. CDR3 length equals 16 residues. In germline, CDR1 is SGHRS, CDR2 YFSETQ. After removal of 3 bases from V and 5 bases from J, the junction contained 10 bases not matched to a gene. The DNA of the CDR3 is TGCGCCAGCAGCTCATGGGGGACAGGGGCGGTGGAGACCCAGTACTTC. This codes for CASSSWGTGAVETQYF.

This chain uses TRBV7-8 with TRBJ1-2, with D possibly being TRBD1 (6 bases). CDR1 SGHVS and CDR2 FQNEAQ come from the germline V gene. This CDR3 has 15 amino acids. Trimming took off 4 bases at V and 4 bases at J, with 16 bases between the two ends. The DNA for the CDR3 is TGTGCCAGCAGCTCACCCCGGGGGGGCGCCTATGGCTACACCTTC. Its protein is CASSSPRGGAYGYTF.

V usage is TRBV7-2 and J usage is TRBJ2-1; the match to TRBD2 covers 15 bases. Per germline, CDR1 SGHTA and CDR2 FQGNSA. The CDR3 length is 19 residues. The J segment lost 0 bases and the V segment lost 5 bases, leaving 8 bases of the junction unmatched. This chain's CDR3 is CASSKRTSGRAASYNEQFF. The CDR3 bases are TGTGCCAGCAGCAAAAGGACTAGCGGGAGGGCCGCCTCCTACAATGAGCAGTTCTTC.

The CDR3 DNA follows: TGCGCCAGCCACACAGGGGAAAACACCGGGGAGCTGTTTTTT. Protein product: CASHTGENTGELFF. V usage is TRBV5-1 and J usage is TRBJ2-2; TRBD1 aligns across 7 bases. CDR1 is SGHRS, CDR2 YFSETQ, per germline. The CDR3 extends over 14 amino acids. Unmatched junction bases numbered 5, after V lost 7 bases and J lost 2 bases.

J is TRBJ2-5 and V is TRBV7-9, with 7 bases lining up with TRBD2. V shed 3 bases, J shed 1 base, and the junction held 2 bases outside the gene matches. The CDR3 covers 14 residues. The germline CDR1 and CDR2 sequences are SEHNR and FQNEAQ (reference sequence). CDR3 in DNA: TGTGCCAGCAGCTTTGGCGGGGGCCAAGAGACCCAGTACTTC. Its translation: CASSFGGGQETQYF.

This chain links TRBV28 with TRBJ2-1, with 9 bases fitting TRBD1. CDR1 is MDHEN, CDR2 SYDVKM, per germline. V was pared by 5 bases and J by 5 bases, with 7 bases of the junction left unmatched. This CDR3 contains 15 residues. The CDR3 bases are TGTGCCAGCAGTCTCTGGACAGGGGCCGACAATGAGCAGTTCTTC. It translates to CASSLWTGADNEQFF. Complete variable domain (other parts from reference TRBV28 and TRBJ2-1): DVKVTQSSRYLVKRTGEKVFLECVQDMDHENMFWYRQDPGLGLRLIYFSYDVKMKEKGDIPEGYSVSREKKERFSLILESASTNQTSMYLCASSLWTGADNEQFFGPGTRLTVL.

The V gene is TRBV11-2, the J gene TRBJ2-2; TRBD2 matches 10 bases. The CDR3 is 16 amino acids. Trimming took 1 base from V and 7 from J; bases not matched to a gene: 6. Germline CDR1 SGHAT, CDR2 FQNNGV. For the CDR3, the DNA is TGTGCCAGCAGCTTAGTCCTAGCGGGGGTTGGCGGGGAGCTGTTTTTT. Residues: CASSLVLAGVGGELFF.

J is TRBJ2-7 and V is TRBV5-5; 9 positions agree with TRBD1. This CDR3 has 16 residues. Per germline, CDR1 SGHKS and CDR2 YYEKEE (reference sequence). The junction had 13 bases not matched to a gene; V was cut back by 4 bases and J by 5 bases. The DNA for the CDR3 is TGTGCCAGCAGCACGGCCCCCGGGACAGGGACGGACGAGCAGTACTTC. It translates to CASSTAPGTGTDEQYF.

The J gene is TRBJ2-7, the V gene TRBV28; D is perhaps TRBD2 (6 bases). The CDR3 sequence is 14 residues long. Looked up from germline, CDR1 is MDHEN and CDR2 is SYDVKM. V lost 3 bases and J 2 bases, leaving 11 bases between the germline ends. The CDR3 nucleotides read TGTGCCAGCAGTTTGTTAGCGGAAACCTACGAGCAGTACTTC. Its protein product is CASSLLAETYEQYF.

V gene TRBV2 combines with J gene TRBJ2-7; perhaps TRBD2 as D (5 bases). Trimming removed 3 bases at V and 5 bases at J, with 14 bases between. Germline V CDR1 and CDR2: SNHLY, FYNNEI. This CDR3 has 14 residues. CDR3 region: CASSEAGLTDEQYF. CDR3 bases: TGTGCCAGCAGTGAGGCGGGCCTCACGGACGAGCAGTACTTC.

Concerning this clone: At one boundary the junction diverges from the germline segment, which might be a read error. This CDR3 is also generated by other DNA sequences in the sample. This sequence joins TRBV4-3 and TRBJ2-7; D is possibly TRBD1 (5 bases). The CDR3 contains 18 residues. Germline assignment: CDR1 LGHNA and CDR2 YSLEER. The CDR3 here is CASSQEVVGVKAPNEQYF. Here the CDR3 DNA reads TGCGCCAGTAGCCAAGAGGTCGTAGGGGTAAAAGCCCCCAACGAGCAGTACTTC.

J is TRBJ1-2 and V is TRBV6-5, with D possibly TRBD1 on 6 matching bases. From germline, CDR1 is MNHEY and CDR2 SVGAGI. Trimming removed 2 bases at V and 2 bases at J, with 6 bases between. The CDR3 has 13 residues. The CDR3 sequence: CASSYDRNYGYTF. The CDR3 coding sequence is TGTGCCAGCAGTTACGACAGGAACTATGGCTACACCTTC.

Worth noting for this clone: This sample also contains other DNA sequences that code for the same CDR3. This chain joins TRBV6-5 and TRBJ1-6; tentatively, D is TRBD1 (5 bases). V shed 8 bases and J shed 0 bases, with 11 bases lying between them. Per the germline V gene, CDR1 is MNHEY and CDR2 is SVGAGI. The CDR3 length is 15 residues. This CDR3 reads CASSRQSSYNSPLHF. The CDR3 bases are TGTGCCAGCTCCCGACAGAGCTCCTATAATTCACCCCTCCACTTT.

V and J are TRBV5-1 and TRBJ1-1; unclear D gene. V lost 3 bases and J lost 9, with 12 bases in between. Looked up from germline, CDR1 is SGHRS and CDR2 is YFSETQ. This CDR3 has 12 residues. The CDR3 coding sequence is TGCGCCAGCAGCTCGGAGCCCCCCAAAGCTTTCTTT. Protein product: CASSSEPPKAFF.

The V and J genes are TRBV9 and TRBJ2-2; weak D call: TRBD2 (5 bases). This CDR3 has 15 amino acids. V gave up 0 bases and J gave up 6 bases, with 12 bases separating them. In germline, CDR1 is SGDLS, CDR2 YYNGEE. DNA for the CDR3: TGTGCCAGCAGCGTAGGAAGTAGCGCGTCCGGGGAGCTGTTTTTT. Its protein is CASSVGSSASGELFF.

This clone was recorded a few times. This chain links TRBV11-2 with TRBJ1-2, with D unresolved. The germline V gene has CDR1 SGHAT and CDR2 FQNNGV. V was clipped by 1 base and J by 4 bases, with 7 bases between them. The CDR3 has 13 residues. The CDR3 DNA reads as TGTGCCAGCAGCTTAGTAACCGGCTATGGCTACACCTTC. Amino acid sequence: CASSLVTGYGYTF.

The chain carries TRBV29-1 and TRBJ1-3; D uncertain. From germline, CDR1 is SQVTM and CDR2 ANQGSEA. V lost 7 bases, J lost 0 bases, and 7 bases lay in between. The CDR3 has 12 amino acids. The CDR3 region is CSAQNSGNTIYF. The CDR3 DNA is TGCAGCGCACAGAACTCTGGAAACACCATATATTTT.

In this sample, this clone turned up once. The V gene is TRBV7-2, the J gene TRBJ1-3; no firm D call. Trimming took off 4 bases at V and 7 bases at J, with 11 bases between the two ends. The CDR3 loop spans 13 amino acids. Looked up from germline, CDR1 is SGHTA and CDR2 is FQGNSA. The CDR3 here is CASSSIGWNTIYF. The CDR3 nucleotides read TGTGCCAGCAGCTCAATCGGGTGGAACACCATATATTTT.

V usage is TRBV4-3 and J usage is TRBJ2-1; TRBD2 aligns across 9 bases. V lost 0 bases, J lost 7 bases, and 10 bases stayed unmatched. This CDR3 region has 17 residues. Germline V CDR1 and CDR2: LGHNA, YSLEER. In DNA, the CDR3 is TGCGCCAGCAGCCAAGAACATTCCGGGACTAGCATGAATGAGCAGTTCTTC. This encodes CASSQEHSGTSMNEQFF.

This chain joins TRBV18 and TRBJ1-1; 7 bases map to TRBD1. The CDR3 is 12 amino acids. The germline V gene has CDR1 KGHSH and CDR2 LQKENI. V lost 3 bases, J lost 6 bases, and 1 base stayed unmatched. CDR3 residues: CASSPGTAEAFF. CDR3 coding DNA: TGTGCCAGCTCACCGGGGACAGCTGAAGCTTTCTTT.